This T cell receptor (beta chain) was recorded in a study of cytomegalovirus exposure and HLA in healthy donors. This CDR3 region has 15 residues. After removal of 5 bases from V and 8 bases from J, the junction contained 8 bases not matched to a gene. The germline gives CDR1 SGHNT, CDR2 YENEEA. Whole-study findings and limits: Later analysis identified several of the most significant clusters that appeared linked to common viral pathogens. The classifier, whose performance was assessed in both the original and validation cohorts, reportedly diagnosed cytomegalovirus status with high specificity and sensitivity.

With respect to this clone: Its cognate antigen is unknown.

The study ran its PCR with 60 Vbeta and 13 Jbeta primers. The method was immunoSEQ multiplex PCR; TCRdb's version includes in-frame clones alone and lacks a portion of them. The table includes about 140,000 clones, around two thirds detected once. The sample consisted of PBMCs. This chain uses TRBV11-3 with TRBJ2-1; 11 bases are a match to TRBD2. This clonotype originated in a man younger than 40 in good health and CMV-seropositive. The CDR3 loop is CASSPTTSGADEQFF. CDR3 nucleotide sequence: TGTGCCAGCAGCCCGACGACTAGCGGGGCCGATGAGCAGTTCTTC.